Reported below is one TCR beta chain. Mismatch repair deficiency was confirmed in all patients, by PCR or immunohistochemistry. TCRs were sequenced from a few patients responding to pembrolizumab. The data stem from a study of PD-1 blockade in mismatch repair-deficient tumors. The overall study: All were previously treated, progressing patients with 11 to 13 mismatch repair-deficient cancer types.

Per the germline V gene, CDR1 is SNHLY and CDR2 is FYNNEI. The CDR3 contains 14 residues. V lost 7 bases to trimming and J lost 6 bases, with 18 bases between them. Generated by immunoSEQ multiplex PCR, the TCRdb table keeps only in-frame clones and is missing some. The data show about 16,000 clones, 80% to 85% seen once. The chain combines TRBV2 with TRBJ1-1, with D unresolved. This specimen was PBMCs, taken 4 weeks after starting pembrolizumab. The TCR comes from an adult with mismatch repair-deficient cancer. CDR3 in DNA: TGTGCCAGCATGCTGCGCGTCGGTTCCGCTGAAGCTTTCTTT. Amino acid sequence: CASMLRVGSAEAFF.